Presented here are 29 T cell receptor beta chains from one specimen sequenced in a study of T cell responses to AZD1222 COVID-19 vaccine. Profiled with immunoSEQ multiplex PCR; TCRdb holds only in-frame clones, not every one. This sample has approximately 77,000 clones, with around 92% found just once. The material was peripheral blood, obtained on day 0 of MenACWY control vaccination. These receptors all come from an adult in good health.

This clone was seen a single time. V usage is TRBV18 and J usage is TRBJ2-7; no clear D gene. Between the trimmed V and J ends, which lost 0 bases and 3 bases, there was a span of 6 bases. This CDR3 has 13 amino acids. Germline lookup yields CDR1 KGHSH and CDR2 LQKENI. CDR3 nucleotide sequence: TGTGCCAGCTCACCACCCGACGGCTACGAGCAGTACTTC. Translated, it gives CASSPPDGYEQYF.

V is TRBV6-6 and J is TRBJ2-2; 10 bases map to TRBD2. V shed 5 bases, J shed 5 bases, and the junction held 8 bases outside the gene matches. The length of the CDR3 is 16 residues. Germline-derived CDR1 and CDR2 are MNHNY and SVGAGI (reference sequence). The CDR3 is CASSPRLAGRTGELFF. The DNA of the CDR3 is TGTGCCAGCAGTCCCAGACTAGCGGGTAGGACCGGGGAGCTGTTTTTT.

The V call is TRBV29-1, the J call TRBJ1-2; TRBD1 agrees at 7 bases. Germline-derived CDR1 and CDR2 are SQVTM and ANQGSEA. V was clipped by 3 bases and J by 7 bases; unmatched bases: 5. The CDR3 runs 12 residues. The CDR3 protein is CSVDRGLRGYTF. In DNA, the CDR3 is TGCAGCGTTGACAGGGGGTTGCGTGGCTACACCTTC.

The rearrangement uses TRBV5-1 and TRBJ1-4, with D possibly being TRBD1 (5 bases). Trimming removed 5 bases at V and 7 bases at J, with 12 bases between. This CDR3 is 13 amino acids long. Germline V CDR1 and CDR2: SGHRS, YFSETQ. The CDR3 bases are TGCGCCAGCAGGCTGGGACGGGGTGAAAAACTGTTTTTT. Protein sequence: CASRLGRGEKLFF.

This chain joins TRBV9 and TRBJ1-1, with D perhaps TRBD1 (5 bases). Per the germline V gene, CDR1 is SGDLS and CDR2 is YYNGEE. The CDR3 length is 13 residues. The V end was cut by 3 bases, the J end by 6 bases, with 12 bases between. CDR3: CASSGKPGSEAFF. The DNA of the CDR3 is TGTGCCAGCAGCGGGAAACCAGGGTCTGAAGCTTTCTTT.

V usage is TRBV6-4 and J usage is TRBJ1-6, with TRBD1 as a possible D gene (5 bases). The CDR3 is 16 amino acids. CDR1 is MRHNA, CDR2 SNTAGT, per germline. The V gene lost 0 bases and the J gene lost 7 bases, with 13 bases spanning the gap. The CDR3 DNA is TGTGCCAGCAGTGACTCCAAACCCCGGGGGAATTCACCCCTCCACTTT. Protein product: CASSDSKPRGNSPLHF.

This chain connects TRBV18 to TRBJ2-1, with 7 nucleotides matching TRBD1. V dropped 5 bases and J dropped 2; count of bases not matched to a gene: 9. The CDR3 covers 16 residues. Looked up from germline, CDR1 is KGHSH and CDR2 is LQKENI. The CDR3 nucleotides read TGTGCCAGCTCAAAAGGGGGCGGTGAAACCTACAATGAGCAGTTCTTC. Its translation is CASSKGGGETYNEQFF. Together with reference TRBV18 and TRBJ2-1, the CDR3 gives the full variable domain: NAGVMQNPRHLVRRRGQEARLRCSPMKGHSHVYWYRQLPEEGLKFMVYLQKENIIDESGMPKERFSAEFPKEGPSILRIQQVVRGDSAAYFCASSKGGGETYNEQFFGPGTRLTVL.

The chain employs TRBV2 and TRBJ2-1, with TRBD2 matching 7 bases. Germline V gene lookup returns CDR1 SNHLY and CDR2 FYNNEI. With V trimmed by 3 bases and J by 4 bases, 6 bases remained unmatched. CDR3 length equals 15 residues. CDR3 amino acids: CASSDGLAGYNEQFF. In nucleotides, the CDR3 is TGTGCCAGCAGTGATGGCTTAGCGGGTTACAATGAGCAGTTCTTC.

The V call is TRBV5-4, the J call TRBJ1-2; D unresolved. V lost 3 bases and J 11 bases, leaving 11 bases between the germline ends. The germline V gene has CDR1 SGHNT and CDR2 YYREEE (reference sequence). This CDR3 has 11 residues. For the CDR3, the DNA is TGTGCCAGCAGCTCGTCCGTCGGGTACACCTTC. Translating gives CASSSSVGYTF. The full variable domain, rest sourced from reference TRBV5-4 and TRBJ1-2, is ETGVTQSPTHLIKTRGQQVTLRCSSQSGHNTVSWYQQALGQGPQFIFQYYREEENGRGNFPPRFSGLQFPNYSSELNVNALELDDSALYLCASSSSVGYTFGSGTRLTVV.

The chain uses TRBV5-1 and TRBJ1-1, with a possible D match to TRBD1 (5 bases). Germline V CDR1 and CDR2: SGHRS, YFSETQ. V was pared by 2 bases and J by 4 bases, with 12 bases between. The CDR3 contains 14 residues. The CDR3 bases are TGCGCCAGCAGCTTCCAGGGTTTCGGCACTGAAGCTTTCTTT. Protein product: CASSFQGFGTEAFF.

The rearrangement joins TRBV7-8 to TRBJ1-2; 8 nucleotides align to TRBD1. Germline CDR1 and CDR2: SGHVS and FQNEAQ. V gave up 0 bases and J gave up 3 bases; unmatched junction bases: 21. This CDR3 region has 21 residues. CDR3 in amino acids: CASSLAYIPSLDRVRDYGYTF. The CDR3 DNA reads TGTGCCAGCAGCTTAGCCTACATTCCTTCATTGGACAGGGTTCGGGACTATGGCTACACCTTC.

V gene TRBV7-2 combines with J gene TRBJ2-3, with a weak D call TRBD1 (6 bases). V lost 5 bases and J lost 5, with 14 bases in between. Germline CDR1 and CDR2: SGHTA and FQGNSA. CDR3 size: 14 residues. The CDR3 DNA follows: TGTGCCAGCAGCCAGTGGACAGTGGAAGATACGCAGTATTTT. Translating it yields CASSQWTVEDTQYF. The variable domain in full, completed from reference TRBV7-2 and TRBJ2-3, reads GAGVSQSPSNKVTEKGKDVELRCDPISGHTALYWYRQSLGQGLEFLIYFQGNSAPDKSGLPSDRFSAERTGGSVSTLTIQRTQQEDSAVYLCASSQWTVEDTQYFGPGTRLTVL.

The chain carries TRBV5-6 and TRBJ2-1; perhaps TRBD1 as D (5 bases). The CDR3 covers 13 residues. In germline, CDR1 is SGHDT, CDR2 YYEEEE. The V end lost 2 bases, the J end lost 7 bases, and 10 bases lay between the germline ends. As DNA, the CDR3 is TGTGCCAGCAGCTTAGACCGACAGAATGAGCAGTTCTTC. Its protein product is CASSLDRQNEQFF.

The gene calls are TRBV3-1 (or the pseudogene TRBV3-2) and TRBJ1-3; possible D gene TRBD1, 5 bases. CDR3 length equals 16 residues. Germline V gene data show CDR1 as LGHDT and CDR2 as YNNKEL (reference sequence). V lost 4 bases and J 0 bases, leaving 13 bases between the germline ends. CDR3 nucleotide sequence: TGTGCCAGCAGCCCGGGGGGAATGGGCTCTGGAAACACCATATATTTT. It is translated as CASSPGGMGSGNTIYF.

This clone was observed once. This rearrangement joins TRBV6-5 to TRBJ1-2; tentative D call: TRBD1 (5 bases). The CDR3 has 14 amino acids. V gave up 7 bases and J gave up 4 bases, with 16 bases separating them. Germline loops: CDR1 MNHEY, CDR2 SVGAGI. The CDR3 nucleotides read TGTGCCAGCACCTCTGGGGCTGGGGGCTATGGCTACACCTTC. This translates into CASTSGAGGYGYTF.

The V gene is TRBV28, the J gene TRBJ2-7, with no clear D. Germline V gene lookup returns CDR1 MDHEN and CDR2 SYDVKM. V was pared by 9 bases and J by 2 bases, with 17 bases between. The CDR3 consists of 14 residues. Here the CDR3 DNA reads TGTGCCAGTACCGGGCCTCCCAAAGCCTACGAGCAGTACTTC. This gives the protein CASTGPPKAYEQYF.

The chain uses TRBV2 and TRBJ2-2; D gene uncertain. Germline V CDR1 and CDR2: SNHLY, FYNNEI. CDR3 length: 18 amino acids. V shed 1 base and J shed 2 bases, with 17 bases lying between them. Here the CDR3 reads CASSEDIGHRVNTGELFF. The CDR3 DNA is TGTGCCAGCAGTGAAGATATAGGCCACAGAGTAAACACCGGGGAGCTGTTTTTT.

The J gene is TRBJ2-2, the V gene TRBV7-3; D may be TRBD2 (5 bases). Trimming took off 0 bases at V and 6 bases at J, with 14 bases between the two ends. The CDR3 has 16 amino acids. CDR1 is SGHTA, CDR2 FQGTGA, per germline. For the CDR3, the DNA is TGTGCCAGCAGCTTAACGGAAGCCAAGGGAGCCGGGGAGCTGTTTTTT. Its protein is CASSLTEAKGAGELFF.

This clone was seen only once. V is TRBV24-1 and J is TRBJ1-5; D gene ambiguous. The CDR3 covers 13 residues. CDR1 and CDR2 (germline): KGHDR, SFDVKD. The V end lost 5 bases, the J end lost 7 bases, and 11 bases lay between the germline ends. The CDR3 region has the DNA TGTGCCACCAGTGGGTCGGGCGGGCAGCCCCAGCATTTT. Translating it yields CATSGSGGQPQHF.

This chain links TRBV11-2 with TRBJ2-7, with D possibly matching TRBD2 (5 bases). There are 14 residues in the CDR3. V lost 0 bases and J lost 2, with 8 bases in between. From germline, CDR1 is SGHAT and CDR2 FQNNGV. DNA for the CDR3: TGTGCCAGCAGCTTAGAAAGCGGAACCTACGAGCAGTACTTC. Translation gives CASSLESGTYEQYF.

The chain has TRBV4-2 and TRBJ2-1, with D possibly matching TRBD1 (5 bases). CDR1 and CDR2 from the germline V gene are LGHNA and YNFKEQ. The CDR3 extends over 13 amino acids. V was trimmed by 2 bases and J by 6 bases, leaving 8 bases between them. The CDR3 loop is CASSQQGSNEQFF. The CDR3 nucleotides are TGTGCCAGCAGCCAACAGGGTAGCAATGAGCAGTTCTTC.

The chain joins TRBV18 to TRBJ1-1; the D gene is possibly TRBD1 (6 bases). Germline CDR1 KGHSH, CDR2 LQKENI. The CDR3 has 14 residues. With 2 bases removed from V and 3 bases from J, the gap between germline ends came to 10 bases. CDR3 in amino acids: CASSPGGADTEAFF. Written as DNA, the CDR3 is TGTGCCAGCTCACCAGGGGGCGCGGACACTGAAGCTTTCTTT.

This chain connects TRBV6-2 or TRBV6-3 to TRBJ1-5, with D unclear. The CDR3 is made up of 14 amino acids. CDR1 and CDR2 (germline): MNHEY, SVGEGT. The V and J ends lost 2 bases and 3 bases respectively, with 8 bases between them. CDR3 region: CASSYRSTNQPQHF. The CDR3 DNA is TGTGCCAGCAGTTACCGAAGCACCAATCAGCCCCAGCATTTT.

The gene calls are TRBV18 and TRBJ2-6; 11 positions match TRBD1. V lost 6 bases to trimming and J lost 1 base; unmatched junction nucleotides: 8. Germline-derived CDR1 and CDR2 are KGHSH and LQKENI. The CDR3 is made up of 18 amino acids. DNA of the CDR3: TGTGCCAGCTCGGACCCGGGACAGGGGGTTTCTGGGGCCAACGTCCTGACTTTC. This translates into CASSDPGQGVSGANVLTF.

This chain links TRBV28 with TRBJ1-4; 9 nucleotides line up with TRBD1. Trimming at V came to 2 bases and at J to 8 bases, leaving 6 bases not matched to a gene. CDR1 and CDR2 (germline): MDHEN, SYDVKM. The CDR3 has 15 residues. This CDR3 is CASSLKQGAQEKLFF. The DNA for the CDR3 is TGTGCCAGCAGTTTAAAACAGGGGGCGCAGGAAAAACTGTTTTTT.

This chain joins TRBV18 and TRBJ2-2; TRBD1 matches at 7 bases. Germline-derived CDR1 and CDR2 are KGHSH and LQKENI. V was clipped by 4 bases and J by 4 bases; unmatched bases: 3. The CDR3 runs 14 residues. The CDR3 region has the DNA TGTGCCAGCTCACAGGGACAGCTCACCGGGGAGCTGTTTTTT. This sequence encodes CASSQGQLTGELFF.

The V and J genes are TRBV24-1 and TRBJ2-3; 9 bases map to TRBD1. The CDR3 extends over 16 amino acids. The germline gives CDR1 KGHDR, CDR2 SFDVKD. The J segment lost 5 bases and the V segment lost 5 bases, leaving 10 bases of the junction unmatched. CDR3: CATSGLTGGFGDTQYF. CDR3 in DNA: TGTGCCACCAGTGGTCTAACAGGGGGCTTCGGAGATACGCAGTATTTT.

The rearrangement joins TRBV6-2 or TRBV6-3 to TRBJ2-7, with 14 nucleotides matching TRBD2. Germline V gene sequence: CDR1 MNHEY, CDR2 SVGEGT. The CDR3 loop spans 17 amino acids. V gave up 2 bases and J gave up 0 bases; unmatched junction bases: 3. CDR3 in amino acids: CASSYGGTSGSSYEQYF. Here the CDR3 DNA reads TGTGCCAGCAGTTACGGGGGGACTAGCGGGAGCTCCTACGAGCAGTACTTC.

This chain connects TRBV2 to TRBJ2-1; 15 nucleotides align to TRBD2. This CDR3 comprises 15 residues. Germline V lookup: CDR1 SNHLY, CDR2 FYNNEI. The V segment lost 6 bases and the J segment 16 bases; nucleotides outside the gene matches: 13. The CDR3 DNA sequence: TGTGCCAGCAGCCCAGGACTAGCGGGAGGGCTTTTTGAATTCTTC. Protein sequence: CASSPGLAGGLFEFF.